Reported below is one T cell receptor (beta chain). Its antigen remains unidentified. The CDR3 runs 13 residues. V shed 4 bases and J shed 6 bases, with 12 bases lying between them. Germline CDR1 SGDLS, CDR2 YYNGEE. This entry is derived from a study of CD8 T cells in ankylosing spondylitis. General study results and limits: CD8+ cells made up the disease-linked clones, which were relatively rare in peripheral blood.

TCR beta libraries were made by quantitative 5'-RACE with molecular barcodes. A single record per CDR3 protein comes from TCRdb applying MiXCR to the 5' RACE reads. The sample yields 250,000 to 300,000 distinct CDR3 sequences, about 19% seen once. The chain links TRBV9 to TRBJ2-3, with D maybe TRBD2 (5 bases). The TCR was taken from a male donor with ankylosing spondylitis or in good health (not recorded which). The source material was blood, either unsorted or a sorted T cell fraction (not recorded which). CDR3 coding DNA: TGTGCCAGCAGCCGATCGGGCGGGGATACGCAGTATTTT. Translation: CASSRSGGDTQYF.